The entry that follows covers one T cell receptor (beta chain) sequence. Its antigen is currently unknown. V lost 6 bases and J lost 10; bases outside the gene matches: 6. Germline lookup yields CDR1 MNHEY and CDR2 SMNVEV (reference sequence). This CDR3 has 12 residues. This record comes from a study of lymphopenia after photon versus proton radiotherapy. Broader study findings: Under photons, naive T cells and diversity fell while effector/memory populations rose. After the lymphocyte nadir, photon-treated repertoires showed oligoclonal expansion, especially of CD8+ Temra cells. Better survival with proton therapy was suggested as possible, not demonstrated. In patients who died, overall survival fell as post-nadir TCR diversity dropped more.

Data came from immunoSEQ multiplex PCR; TCRdb stores just in-frame clones and leaves some out. The table lists 15,000 to 20,000 clones, 80% to 95% of them singletons. This TCR was sampled from a woman between 35 and 50 years old with cholangiocarcinoma. This specimen was peripheral blood, taken from a patient treated with photon-based radiotherapy. The chain links TRBV27 to TRBJ2-1; 7 bases line up with TRBD2. The CDR3 DNA reads TGTGCCAGCAGGAGGGGAGGGCAGGAGCAGTTCTTC. Encoded protein: CASRRGGQEQFF.